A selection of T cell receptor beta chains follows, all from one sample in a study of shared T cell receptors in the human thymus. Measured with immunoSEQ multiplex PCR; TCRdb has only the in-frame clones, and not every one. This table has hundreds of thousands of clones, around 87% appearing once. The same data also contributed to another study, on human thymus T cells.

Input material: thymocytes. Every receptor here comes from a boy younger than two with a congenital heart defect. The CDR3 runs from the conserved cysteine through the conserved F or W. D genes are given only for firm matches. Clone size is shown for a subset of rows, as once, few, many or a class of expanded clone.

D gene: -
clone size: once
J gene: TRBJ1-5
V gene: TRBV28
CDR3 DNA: TGTGCCAGCACTCCACCAGCGGGCAATCAGCCCCAGCATTTT
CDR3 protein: CASTPPAGNQPQHF

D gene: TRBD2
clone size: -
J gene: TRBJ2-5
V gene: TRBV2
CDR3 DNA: TGTGCCAGCAGCCTAGCGGGGAGTCCCTCCAACATCGAGACCCAGTACTTC
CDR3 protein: CASSLAGSPSNIETQYF

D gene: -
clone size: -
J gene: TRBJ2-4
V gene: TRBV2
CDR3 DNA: TGTGCCAGCACCAACCAGGGGGCCAAAAACATTCAGTACTTC
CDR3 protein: CASTNQGAKNIQYF

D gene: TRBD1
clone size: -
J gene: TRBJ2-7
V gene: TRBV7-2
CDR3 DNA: TGTGCCAGCAAGAAGAAGGGGGCCTGGTACGAGCAGTACTTC
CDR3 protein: CASKKKGAWYEQYF

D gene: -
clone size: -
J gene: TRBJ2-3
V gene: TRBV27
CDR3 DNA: TGTGCCAGCACCTCCCAGGGGTCACGCACAGATACGCAGTATTTT
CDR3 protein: CASTSQGSRTDTQYF

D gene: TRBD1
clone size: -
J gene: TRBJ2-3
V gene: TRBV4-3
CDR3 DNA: TGCGCCAGCAGCCAAGATAAAACAGGGGGCCCGAGCACAGATACGCAGTATTTT
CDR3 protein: CASSQDKTGGPSTDTQYF

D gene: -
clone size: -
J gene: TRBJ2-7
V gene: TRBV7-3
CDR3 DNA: TGTGCCAGCAGCTTAATGGGGCACCTAGGCTACGAGCAGTACTTC
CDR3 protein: CASSLMGHLGYEQYF

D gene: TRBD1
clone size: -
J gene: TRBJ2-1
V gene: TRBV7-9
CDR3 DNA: TGTGCCAGCGGCCTCGGGACAGTCTCCACTGAGCAGTTCTTC
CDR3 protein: CASGLGTVSTEQFF

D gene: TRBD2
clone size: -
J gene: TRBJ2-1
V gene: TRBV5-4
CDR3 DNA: TGTGCCAGCAGCGCCCGGACTAGCGGGGGATCCTACAATGAGCAGTTCTTC
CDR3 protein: CASSARTSGGSYNEQFF

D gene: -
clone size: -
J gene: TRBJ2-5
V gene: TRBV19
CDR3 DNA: TGTGCCAGTAGTAATAGCGGACAAGAGACCCAGTACTTC
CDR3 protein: CASSNSGQETQYF

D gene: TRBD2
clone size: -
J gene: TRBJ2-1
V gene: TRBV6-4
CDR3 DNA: TGTGCCAGCAGCCTCGGGGGCGGGAGGGCAAATGAGCAGTTCTTC
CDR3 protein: CASSLGGGRANEQFF

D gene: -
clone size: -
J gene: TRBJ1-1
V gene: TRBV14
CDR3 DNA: TGTGCCAGCAGCCAAGGGCAGAACACTGAAGCTTTCTTT
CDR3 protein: CASSQGQNTEAFF

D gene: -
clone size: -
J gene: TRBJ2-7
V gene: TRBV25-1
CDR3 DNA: TGTGCCAGCAGCCCCCACGGGGGGCCCTCCTACGAGCAGTACTTC
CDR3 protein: CASSPHGGPSYEQYF

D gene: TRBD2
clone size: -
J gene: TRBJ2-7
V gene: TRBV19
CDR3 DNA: TGTGCCAGTAGTTCTAGCGGGAGACACGAGCAGTACTTC
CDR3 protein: CASSSSGRHEQYF

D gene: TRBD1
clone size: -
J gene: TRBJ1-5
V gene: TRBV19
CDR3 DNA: TGTGCCAGTAAGGAGTTGACAGGGGGCCTCCGTCAGCCCCAGCATTTT
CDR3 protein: CASKELTGGLRQPQHF

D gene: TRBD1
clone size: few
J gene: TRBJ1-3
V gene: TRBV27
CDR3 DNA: TGTGCCAGCAGAACGACAGGGGTCGGAAACACCATATATTTT
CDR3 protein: CASRTTGVGNTIYF

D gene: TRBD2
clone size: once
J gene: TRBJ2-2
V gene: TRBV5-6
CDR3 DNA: TGTGCCAGCAGCTTGCGACTAGCGCTGAACACCGGGGAGCTGTTTTTT
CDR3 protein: CASSLRLALNTGELFF

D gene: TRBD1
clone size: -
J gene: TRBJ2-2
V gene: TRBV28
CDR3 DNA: TGTGCCAGCAGTTCCCGGACAGGGGGAAACACCGGGGAGCTGTTTTTT
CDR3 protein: CASSSRTGGNTGELFF

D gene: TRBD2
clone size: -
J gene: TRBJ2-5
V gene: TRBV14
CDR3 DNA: TGTGCCAGCAGCCAAGGGGTAGCGGGAGATTTTCTGGAGACCCAGTACTTC
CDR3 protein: CASSQGVAGDFLETQYF

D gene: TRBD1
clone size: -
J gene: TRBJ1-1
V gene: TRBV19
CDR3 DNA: TGTGCCAGTAGTAGCACTCGACAGGGAGGAACTCTGAGCACTGAAGCTTTCTTT
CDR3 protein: CASSSTRQGGTLSTEAFF

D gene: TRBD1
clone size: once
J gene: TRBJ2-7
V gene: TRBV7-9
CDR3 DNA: TGTGCCAGCAGCTCATACACCTCGGACAGGGTGTCCTACGAGCAGTACTTC
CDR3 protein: CASSSYTSDRVSYEQYF

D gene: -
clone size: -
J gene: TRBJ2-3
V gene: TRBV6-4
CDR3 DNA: TGTGCCAGCAGTGACGGAGGGGGCGCCGACACGCAGTATTTT
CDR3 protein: CASSDGGGADTQYF

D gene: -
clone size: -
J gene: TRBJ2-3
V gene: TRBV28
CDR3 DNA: TGTGCCAGCAGCCTGCGGGACAGAACAGATACGCAGTATTTT
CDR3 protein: CASSLRDRTDTQYF

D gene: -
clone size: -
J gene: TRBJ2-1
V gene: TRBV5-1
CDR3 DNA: TGCGCCAGCAGCGCGTCTAGGAATTTCGACAATGAGCAGTTCTTC
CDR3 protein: CASSASRNFDNEQFF

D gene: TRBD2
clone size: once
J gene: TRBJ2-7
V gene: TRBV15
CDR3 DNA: TGTGCCACCAGCAGAAAAGACACTACTGGGACTAGCGGGAGGGCAGGCTACGAGCAGTACTTC
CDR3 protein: CATSRKDTTGTSGRAGYEQYF

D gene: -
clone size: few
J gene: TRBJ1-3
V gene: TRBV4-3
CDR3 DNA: TGCGCCAGCAGCCAAGCTGGGGGGAGGGCTGGAAACACCATATATTTT
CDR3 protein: CASSQAGGRAGNTIYF

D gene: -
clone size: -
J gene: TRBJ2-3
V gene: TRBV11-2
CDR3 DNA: TGTGCCAGCAGCCGATACTTCGTAGCAGATACGCAGTATTTT
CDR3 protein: CASSRYFVADTQYF